A selection of T cell receptor beta chains follows, all from one sample in a study of T-cell memory formation after mild COVID-19. TCRdb ran MiXCR on the 5' RACE reads and lists one entry per CDR3 protein. Among just over 300,000 distinct CDR3 sequences listed, 19% were seen once. Sequenced sample: PBMCs or a T cell subset sorted from them (not recorded which). These receptor sequences come from a man between 18 and 29 years old who had mild COVID-19 (a few samples of this study predate the infection). Cell type and time point are not known. Both conserved end residues are part of each CDR3. The D gene is left open where the match is weak. Only part of the rows carry a size: once, few, many, or a class if the clone is expanded.

d_call: .; j_call: TRBJ2-5; v_call: TRBV5-1; clone_size: few; cdr3_nt: TGCGCCAGCAGCTTGGGGGGGGCGACGGAGACCCAGTACTTC; cdr3_aa: CASSLGGATETQYF
d_call: TRBD2; j_call: TRBJ2-5; v_call: TRBV20-1; clone_size: .; cdr3_nt: TGCAGTGCTGTTAGCGGGGGGGCCCAAGAGACCCAGTACTTC; cdr3_aa: CSAVSGGAQETQYF
d_call: .; j_call: TRBJ2-3; v_call: TRBV7-2; clone_size: few; cdr3_nt: TGTGCCAGCAGCTTAAGGGTGGCCCCAACAGATACGCAGTATTTT; cdr3_aa: CASSLRVAPTDTQYF
d_call: .; j_call: TRBJ2-5; v_call: TRBV7-9; clone_size: .; cdr3_nt: TGTGCCAGCAGCTTCCCAGAGGGTCACCAGTACTTC; cdr3_aa: CASSFPEGHQYF
d_call: TRBD1; j_call: TRBJ1-2; v_call: TRBV5-1; clone_size: few; cdr3_nt: TGCGCCAGCAGCGGACCGGGACAGGAAAGATATGGCTACACCTTC; cdr3_aa: CASSGPGQERYGYTF
d_call: .; j_call: TRBJ1-3; v_call: TRBV6-1; clone_size: .; cdr3_nt: TGTGCCAGCAGCGAGGGGACCTCTGGAAACACCATATATTTT; cdr3_aa: CASSEGTSGNTIYF
d_call: TRBD1; j_call: TRBJ2-3; v_call: TRBV5-1; clone_size: few; cdr3_nt: TGCGCCAGCAGCTTACAGGGGGCTGTTCGCACAGATACGCAGTATTTT; cdr3_aa: CASSLQGAVRTDTQYF
d_call: TRBD1; j_call: TRBJ1-5; v_call: TRBV6-2/TRBV6-3; clone_size: .; cdr3_nt: TGTGCCAGCAGTTACGTGGACAGGGATCAGCCCCAGCATTTT; cdr3_aa: CASSYVDRDQPQHF
d_call: .; j_call: TRBJ2-2; v_call: TRBV7-2; clone_size: .; cdr3_nt: TGTGCCAGCAGCCGCAGGGATTTGGACACCGGGGAGCTGTTTTTT; cdr3_aa: CASSRRDLDTGELFF
d_call: .; j_call: TRBJ1-1; v_call: TRBV7-4; clone_size: .; cdr3_nt: TGTGCCAGCAGCTACGGACAGTGCGGCACTGAAGCTTTCTTT; cdr3_aa: CASSYGQCGTEAFF
d_call: .; j_call: TRBJ2-7; v_call: TRBV5-5; clone_size: many; cdr3_nt: TGTGCCAGCAGCTTAAGTGACGAGCAGTACTTC; cdr3_aa: CASSLSDEQYF
d_call: .; j_call: TRBJ2-2; v_call: TRBV5-1; clone_size: .; cdr3_nt: TGCGCCAGCAGCGAACCGGGGCGAACCGGGGAGCTGTTTTTT; cdr3_aa: CASSEPGRTGELFF
d_call: .; j_call: TRBJ2-3; v_call: TRBV20-1; clone_size: few; cdr3_nt: TGCAGTGCTAGAGAGAAGTCGGGCGCAGATACGCAGTATTTT; cdr3_aa: CSAREKSGADTQYF
d_call: TRBD2; j_call: TRBJ2-5; v_call: TRBV5-1; clone_size: .; cdr3_nt: TGCGCCAGCAGCTTGGCCTGGACTAGCGACCAAGAGACCCAGTACTTC; cdr3_aa: CASSLAWTSDQETQYF
d_call: .; j_call: TRBJ2-3; v_call: TRBV28; clone_size: many; cdr3_nt: TGTGCCAGCACCGAACCTAGCACAGATACGCAGTATTTT; cdr3_aa: CASTEPSTDTQYF
d_call: TRBD1; j_call: TRBJ2-3; v_call: TRBV3-1; clone_size: .; cdr3_nt: TGTGCCAGCAGCCCCACCCGGGACAGGGGGCGAGATCCAGATACGCAGTATTTT; cdr3_aa: CASSPTRDRGRDPDTQYF
d_call: .; j_call: TRBJ2-3; v_call: TRBV7-2; clone_size: few; cdr3_nt: TGTGCCAGCAGCTTAGACTCTAGCACAGATACGCAGTATTTT; cdr3_aa: CASSLDSSTDTQYF
d_call: TRBD1; j_call: TRBJ1-2; v_call: TRBV7-9; clone_size: few; cdr3_nt: TGTGCCAGCAGCTTAGCCCCGGACAGGGGGAAAGGCTACACCTTC; cdr3_aa: CASSLAPDRGKGYTF
d_call: TRBD1; j_call: TRBJ1-5; v_call: TRBV7-2; clone_size: .; cdr3_nt: TGTGCCAGCAGCTTATCCAGGACAGGGGGTGCGTATAGCAATCAGCCCCAGCATTTT; cdr3_aa: CASSLSRTGGAYSNQPQHF
d_call: .; j_call: TRBJ2-1; v_call: TRBV11-1; clone_size: .; cdr3_nt: TGTGCCAGCAGCCTTAAGTGGCAGAACAATGAGCAGTTCTTC; cdr3_aa: CASSLKWQNNEQFF
d_call: .; j_call: TRBJ1-1; v_call: TRBV5-1; clone_size: few; cdr3_nt: TGCGCCAGCAGCTTTTACGGGGGGGACACTGAAGCTTTCTTT; cdr3_aa: CASSFYGGDTEAFF
d_call: .; j_call: TRBJ2-3; v_call: TRBV4-3; clone_size: few; cdr3_nt: TGCGCCAGCAGCGTTGCGGTCACAGATACGCAGTATTTT; cdr3_aa: CASSVAVTDTQYF
d_call: .; j_call: TRBJ1-1; v_call: TRBV13; clone_size: few; cdr3_nt: TGTGCCAGCAGCTTAGAGGGGGACGGAAACACTGAAGCTTTCTTT; cdr3_aa: CASSLEGDGNTEAFF
d_call: .; j_call: TRBJ1-1; v_call: TRBV7-3; clone_size: .; cdr3_nt: TGTGCCAGCAGCTTAACTGGGACGGGGATGAACACTGAAGCTTTCTTT; cdr3_aa: CASSLTGTGMNTEAFF
d_call: TRBD1; j_call: TRBJ1-6; v_call: TRBV5-1; clone_size: .; cdr3_nt: TGCGCCAGCAGCTTCTTTTTTGCCGGACAGGGTAATTCACCCCTCCACTTT; cdr3_aa: CASSFFFAGQGNSPLHF
d_call: .; j_call: TRBJ1-5; v_call: TRBV3-1; clone_size: few; cdr3_nt: TGTGCCAGCAGCAAGGACGTGGGGGGTCAGCCCCAGCATTTT; cdr3_aa: CASSKDVGGQPQHF
d_call: TRBD1; j_call: TRBJ1-5; v_call: TRBV6-2/TRBV6-3; clone_size: .; cdr3_nt: TGTGCCAGCAGGACAGGGAGATCTCAGCCCCAGCATTTT; cdr3_aa: CASRTGRSQPQHF
d_call: TRBD1; j_call: TRBJ2-5; v_call: TRBV12-3/TRBV12-4; clone_size: .; cdr3_nt: TGTGCCAGCAGCCGGGACAGTATGCAAGAGACCCAGTACTTC; cdr3_aa: CASSRDSMQETQYF
d_call: .; j_call: TRBJ1-4; v_call: TRBV20-1; clone_size: .; cdr3_nt: TGCAGTGCTAGAGACCAGACGGGAGAAAAACTGTTTTTT; cdr3_aa: CSARDQTGEKLFF
d_call: TRBD2; j_call: TRBJ2-1; v_call: TRBV12-3/TRBV12-4; clone_size: few; cdr3_nt: TGTGCCAGCAGTTCCCCGCTAGCGGGGACCACTAATGAGCAGTTCTTC; cdr3_aa: CASSSPLAGTTNEQFF
d_call: TRBD2; j_call: TRBJ2-3; v_call: TRBV10-1; clone_size: few; cdr3_nt: TGCGCCAGCAGCACGGCGGGGGGGACAGATACGCAGTATTTT; cdr3_aa: CASSTAGGTDTQYF
d_call: .; j_call: TRBJ1-5; v_call: TRBV4-2; clone_size: .; cdr3_nt: TGTGCCAGCAGCCCAGCGGGGCGGGGGCAGCCCCAGCATTTT; cdr3_aa: CASSPAGRGQPQHF
d_call: .; j_call: TRBJ2-6; v_call: TRBV4-1; clone_size: few; cdr3_nt: TGCGCCAGCAGCCAAGATATGACAGTTCCCTCTACGGGGGCCAACGTCCTGACTTTC; cdr3_aa: CASSQDMTVPSTGANVLTF
d_call: TRBD1; j_call: TRBJ2-5; v_call: TRBV28; clone_size: .; cdr3_nt: TGTGCCAGCAGTTTTGGGACAGGAAACCAAGAGACCCAGTACTTC; cdr3_aa: CASSFGTGNQETQYF
d_call: .; j_call: TRBJ2-7; v_call: TRBV6-1; clone_size: once; cdr3_nt: TGTGCCAAAGGAGCCCGGTCGGCTGTCCACGAGCAGTACTTC; cdr3_aa: CAKGARSAVHEQYF
d_call: .; j_call: TRBJ2-2; v_call: TRBV28; clone_size: .; cdr3_nt: TGTGCCAGCATGGGGAAATATTACGGCACCGGGGAGCTGTTTTTT; cdr3_aa: CASMGKYYGTGELFF
d_call: .; j_call: TRBJ1-1; v_call: TRBV29-1; clone_size: many; cdr3_nt: TGCAGCGCTGGGGGGACATCCGGGATGAACACTGAAGCTTTCTTT; cdr3_aa: CSAGGTSGMNTEAFF
d_call: TRBD2; j_call: TRBJ2-1; v_call: TRBV4-2; clone_size: .; cdr3_nt: TGTGCCAGCAGCCAAGAACTAGCGGGCTGGAGCTCCTACAATGAGCAGTTCTTC; cdr3_aa: CASSQELAGWSSYNEQFF
d_call: .; j_call: TRBJ2-3; v_call: TRBV6-6; clone_size: .; cdr3_nt: TGTGCCAGCTCCTCCGATTTAGATACGCAGTATTTT; cdr3_aa: CASSSDLDTQYF